One and the same sample provided the 21 T cell receptor beta chains below, sequenced in a study of T cell repertoires in cytomegalovirus infection. MiXCR, applied by TCRdb to the reads, yields one record per CDR3 protein. The table has 630,000 or so distinct CDR3 sequences, around 24% seen once. Sample: CD8+ T cells from PBMCs. The receptors here all came from a human donor in good health (CMV status not recorded). Some clones in this sample may be carry-over from other donors' samples.

This clonotype was seen at least ten times. The chain recombines TRBV12-3 or TRBV12-4 with TRBJ1-5, with 7 bases fitting TRBD1. V was pared by 5 bases and J by 6 bases, with 10 bases of the junction left unmatched. This CDR3 has 15 residues. CDR3 in amino acids: CASSSDRDRSQPQHF. The CDR3 bases are TGTGCCAGCAGTAGCGACAGGGATCGATCTCAGCCCCAGCATTTT.

In this sample, this clonotype turned up many times. The rearrangement uses TRBV6-5 and TRBJ2-7; D is tentatively TRBD1 or TRBD2 (6 bases each). The ends were cut back, 2 bases at V and 5 bases at J, with 7 bases in the middle. The CDR3 has 12 amino acids. Germline V gene sequence: CDR1 MNHEY, CDR2 SVGAGI. The CDR3 DNA follows: TGTGCCAGCAGTTACGGGGGGCACGAGCAGTACTTC. This sequence encodes CASSYGGHEQYF.

This clonotype was found many times. The V gene is TRBV6-2 or TRBV6-3, the J gene TRBJ1-6; D gene unclear. The CDR3 contains 17 residues. Looked up from germline, CDR1 is MNHEY and CDR2 is SVGEGT. Trimming took 6 bases from V and 0 from J, leaving 15 bases between them. The CDR3 DNA is TGTGCCAGCAGCCCCTCAGGAGTTTCCTCCTATAATTCACCCCTCCACTTT. Protein sequence: CASSPSGVSSYNSPLHF.

Worth noting for this clonotype: One base away lies a much larger clone, so this may be a sequencing read error. This chain uses TRBV6-2 or TRBV6-3 with TRBJ1-1; D not certain. The germline V gene has CDR1 MNHEY and CDR2 SVGEGT. The CDR3 is made up of 15 amino acids. The CDR3 spells CPSSYTRTQNTEAFF. The CDR3 DNA sequence: TGTCCCAGCAGTTACACCAGGACCCAGAACACTGAAGCTTTCTTT.

The gene calls are TRBV14 and TRBJ2-3; D perhaps matches TRBD2 (7 bases). Germline CDR1 is SGHDN and CDR2 is FVKESK. The CDR3 is 16 amino acids. The V end lost 4 bases, the J end lost 2 bases, and 16 bases lay between the germline ends. The CDR3 DNA sequence: TGTGCCAGCAGCCCTCTGGGGGGGGCCACCACAGATACGCAGTATTTT. This translates into CASSPLGGATTDTQYF.

This clonotype has a handful of counts. The chain employs TRBV6-6 and TRBJ2-7; D is uncertain. CDR3 length: 15 residues. Between the trimmed V and J ends, which lost 2 bases and 7 bases, there was a span of 18 bases. CDR1 and CDR2 from the germline V gene are MNHNY and SVGAGI (reference sequence). In nucleotides, the CDR3 is TGTGCCAGCAGTTACATCGACACTATCCAAGGAGAGCAGTACTTC. This sequence encodes CASSYIDTIQGEQYF.

This clonotype was observed a handful of times. The V and J genes are TRBV7-9 and TRBJ2-1; D is possibly TRBD2 (5 bases). CDR1 is SEHNR and CDR2 is FQNEAQ in the germline V gene (reference sequence). V lost 0 bases to trimming and J lost 8 bases, with 14 bases between them. CDR3 length: 15 residues. DNA of the CDR3: TGTGCCAGCAGCTTAGCGAGGCATGTCGGGGATGAGCAGTTCTTC. The encoded protein is CASSLARHVGDEQFF.

This clonotype has a handful of counts. V usage is TRBV6-2 or TRBV6-3 and J usage is TRBJ1-3; D ambiguous. V gave up 0 bases and J gave up 0 bases, with 9 bases separating them. The germline CDR1 and CDR2 sequences are MNHEY and SVGEGT. The CDR3 runs 16 residues. Here the CDR3 reads CASSYSETVSGNTIYF. The CDR3 bases are TGTGCCAGCAGTTACTCGGAGACGGTCTCTGGAAACACCATATATTTT.

This clonotype was seen repeatedly, ten times or more. The J gene is TRBJ1-2, the V gene TRBV29-1; D gene ambiguous. Trimming left V 5 bases short and J 4 bases short, with 20 bases between. The CDR3 runs 15 residues. Germline CDR1 SQVTM, CDR2 ANQGSEA. The DNA of the CDR3 is TGCAGCGTTTGCCCGGCCTCGGACTGGGCCTATGGCTACACCTTC. Residues: CSVCPASDWAYGYTF.

The J gene is TRBJ2-1, the V gene TRBV29-1; no clear D gene. With 5 bases removed from V and 3 bases from J, the gap between germline ends came to 20 bases. The germline V gene encodes CDR1 SQVTM and CDR2 ANQGSEA. The CDR3 runs 16 residues. The CDR3 here is CSVSLTVPGGYNEQFF. CDR3 in DNA: TGCAGCGTTAGTTTGACCGTCCCCGGTGGCTACAATGAGCAGTTCTTC.

This clonotype was seen only a few times. V is TRBV25-1 and J is TRBJ1-2; 9 bases match TRBD1. CDR1 is MGHDK, CDR2 SYGVNS, per germline. The CDR3 sequence is 15 residues long. The junction had 4 bases not matched to a gene; V was cut back by 0 bases and J by 5 bases. Here the CDR3 DNA reads TGTGCCAGCAGTGAATATTTCGGACAGGGGTATGGCTACACCTTC. Its translation: CASSEYFGQGYGYTF.

In the case of this clonotype: A much larger clone lies one base from this, so it may be a read error. This chain joins TRBV27 and TRBJ2-7, with no clear D. CDR3 length equals 11 residues. The V end lost 10 bases, the J end lost 3 bases, and 10 bases lay between the germline ends. Germline loops: CDR1 MNHEY, CDR2 SMNVEV (reference sequence). CDR3 nucleotide sequence: TGTGCCAACACCAACTACTACGAGCAGTACGTC. This codes for CANTNYYEQYV.

The chain combines TRBV6-6 with TRBJ2-5; 13 bases agree with TRBD2. Germline lookup yields CDR1 MNHNY and CDR2 SVGAGI (reference sequence). The CDR3 contains 14 residues. V shed 5 bases and J 7 bases; nucleotides not matched to a gene: 4. The chain's CDR3 is CASSTLAGGRTQYF. The CDR3 DNA sequence: TGTGCCAGCAGTACACTAGCGGGGGGGCGGACCCAGTACTTC.

In this sample, this clonotype turned up a few times. The chain couples TRBV28 to TRBJ1-3; D unclear. Trimming took off 2 bases at V and 3 bases at J, with 14 bases between the two ends. This CDR3 region has 16 residues. Per the germline V gene, CDR1 is MDHEN and CDR2 is SYDVKM. The CDR3: CASSLSDRRYGNTIYF. In nucleotides, the CDR3 is TGTGCCAGCAGTTTAAGTGACCGGAGATATGGAAACACCATATATTTT.

A few counts support this clonotype. The rearrangement links TRBV2 to TRBJ2-7, with D hard to call. This CDR3 comprises 15 residues. Germline V lookup: CDR1 SNHLY, CDR2 FYNNEI. Trimming took off 10 bases at V and 3 bases at J, with 22 bases between the two ends. CDR3 protein: CATGTSGPFNYEQYF. CDR3 bases: TGTGCCACCGGTACCTCGGGTCCTTTTAACTACGAGCAGTACTTC. The complete variable domain, with remaining parts taken from reference TRBV2 and TRBJ2-7, reads EPEVTQTPSHQVTQMGQEVILRCVPISNHLYFYWYRQILGQKVEFLVSFYNNEISEKSEIFDDQFSVERPDGSNFTLKIRSTKLEDSAMYFCATGTSGPFNYEQYFGPGTRLTVT.

The chain couples TRBV5-5 to TRBJ2-7; TRBD2 matches at 7 bases. The CDR3 is 12 amino acids. Per the germline V gene, CDR1 is SGHKS and CDR2 is YYEKEE (reference sequence). Germline trimming cut 3 bases from V and 3 bases from J; bases unmatched to any gene: 0. For the CDR3, the DNA is TGTGCCAGCAGCTGGGACTACTACGAGCAGTACTTC. Translated, it gives CASSWDYYEQYF.

This clonotype was counted at least ten times. The V gene is TRBV7-2, the J gene TRBJ1-1; unclear D gene. V lost 4 bases, J lost 1 base, and 19 bases lay in between. Germline assignment: CDR1 SGHTA and CDR2 FQGNSA. This CDR3 is built from 17 residues. CDR3 nucleotides: TGTGCCAGCAGCTCCCCAGTGACGGGATCTACGAACACTGAAGCTTTCTTT. Translation gives CASSSPVTGSTNTEAFF. The entire variable domain, with the rest obtained from reference TRBV7-2 and TRBJ1-1, is as follows: GAGVSQSPSNKVTEKGKDVELRCDPISGHTALYWYRQSLGQGLEFLIYFQGNSAPDKSGLPSDRFSAERTGGSVSTLTIQRTQQEDSAVYLCASSSPVTGSTNTEAFFGQGTRLTVV.

This rearrangement joins TRBV7-9 to TRBJ2-3; 15 positions agree with TRBD2. Looked up from germline, CDR1 is SEHNR and CDR2 is FQNEAQ (reference sequence). The CDR3 runs to 17 residues. V lost 5 bases, J lost 6 bases, and 9 bases stayed unmatched. The CDR3 nucleotides are TGTGCCAGCAGCACCGGGACTAGCGGGGGGCACTACGATACGCAGTATTTT. Encoded protein: CASSTGTSGGHYDTQYF.

Only a few counts were recorded for this clonotype. The CDR3 is CASSSLDRSPYNEQFF. CDR3 in DNA: TGCGCCAGCAGCTCTTTAGACCGGAGCCCCTACAATGAGCAGTTCTTC. V gene TRBV5-1 combines with J gene TRBJ2-1; D uncertain. Looked up from germline, CDR1 is SGHRS and CDR2 is YFSETQ. Trimming took off 3 bases at V and 2 bases at J, with 15 bases between the two ends. There are 16 residues in the CDR3.

The table lists this clonotype with a few counts. V gene TRBV29-1 combines with J gene TRBJ2-7; tentative D call: TRBD1 (6 bases). Trimming shortened V by 1 base and J by 3 bases, and 34 bases separated the two germline ends. Germline CDR1 and CDR2: SQVTM and ANQGSEA. The CDR3 spans 21 residues. CDR3 bases: TGCAGCGTTGAAGGTCGGGGTCGATACCTGGGGGCGCCTGGGGGTGACTACGAGCAGTACTTC. Its translation: CSVEGRGRYLGAPGGDYEQYF.

In this sample, this clonotype turned up many times. This chain joins TRBV28 and TRBJ2-1; D unresolved. V dropped 3 bases and J dropped 10 bases, with 10 bases sitting between them. The CDR3 has 12 residues. The V gene's germline CDR1 is MDHEN and CDR2 SYDVKM. The CDR3 coding sequence is TGTGCCAGCAGTTTGCCTTGGGAAGAGCAGTTCTTC. It is translated as CASSLPWEEQFF.